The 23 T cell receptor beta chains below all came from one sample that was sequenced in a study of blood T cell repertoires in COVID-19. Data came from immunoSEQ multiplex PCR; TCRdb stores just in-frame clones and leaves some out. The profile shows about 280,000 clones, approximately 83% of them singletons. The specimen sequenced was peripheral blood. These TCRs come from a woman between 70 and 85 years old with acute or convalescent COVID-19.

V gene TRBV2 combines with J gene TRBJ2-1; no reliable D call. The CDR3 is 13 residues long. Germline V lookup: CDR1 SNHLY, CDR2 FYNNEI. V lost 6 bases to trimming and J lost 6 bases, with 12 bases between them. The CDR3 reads CASRSLRRNEQFF. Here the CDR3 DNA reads TGTGCCAGCAGGTCGCTCAGGCGCAATGAGCAGTTCTTC.

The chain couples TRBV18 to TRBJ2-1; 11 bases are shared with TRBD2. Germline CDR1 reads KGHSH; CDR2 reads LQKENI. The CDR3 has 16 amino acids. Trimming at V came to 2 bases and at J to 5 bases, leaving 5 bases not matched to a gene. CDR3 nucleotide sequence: TGTGCCAGCTCACCAGTTTTAGCGGGGGGGAACAATGAGCAGTTCTTC. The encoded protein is CASSPVLAGGNNEQFF.

The CDR3 sequence is CASRTGTEATGELFF. CDR3 DNA: TGTGCCAGTCGAACCGGGACAGAAGCAACCGGGGAGCTGTTTTTT. The V and J genes are TRBV19 and TRBJ2-2, with 7 bases matching TRBD1. Trimming at V came to 8 bases and at J to 5 bases, leaving 11 bases not matched to a gene. Looked up from germline, CDR1 is LNHDA and CDR2 is SQIVND (reference sequence). This CDR3 is 15 amino acids long.

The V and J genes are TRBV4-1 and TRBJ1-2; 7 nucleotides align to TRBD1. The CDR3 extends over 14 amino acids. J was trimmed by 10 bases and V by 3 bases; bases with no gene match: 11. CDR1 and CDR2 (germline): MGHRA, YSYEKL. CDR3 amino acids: CASSQPGQPWVYTF. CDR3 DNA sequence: TGCGCCAGCAGCCAGCCGGGACAGCCGTGGGTCTACACCTTC.

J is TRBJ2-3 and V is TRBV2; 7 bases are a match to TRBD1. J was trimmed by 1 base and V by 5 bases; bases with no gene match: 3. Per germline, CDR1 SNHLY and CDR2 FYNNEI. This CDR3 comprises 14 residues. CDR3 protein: CASSYDRGTDTQYF. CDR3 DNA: TGTGCCAGCAGTTATGACAGGGGCACAGATACGCAGTATTTT.

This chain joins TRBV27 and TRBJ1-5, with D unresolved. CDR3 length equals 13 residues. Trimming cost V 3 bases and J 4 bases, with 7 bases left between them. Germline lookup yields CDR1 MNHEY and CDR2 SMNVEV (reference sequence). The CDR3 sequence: CASSLSVNQPQHF. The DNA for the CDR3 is TGTGCCAGCAGTTTGAGTGTTAATCAGCCCCAGCATTTT.

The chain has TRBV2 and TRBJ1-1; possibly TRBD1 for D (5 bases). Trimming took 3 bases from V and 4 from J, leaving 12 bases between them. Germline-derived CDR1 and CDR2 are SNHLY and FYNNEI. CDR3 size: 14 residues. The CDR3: CASSEGRGTTEAFF. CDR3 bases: TGTGCCAGCAGTGAGGGAAGGGGCACCACTGAAGCTTTCTTT.

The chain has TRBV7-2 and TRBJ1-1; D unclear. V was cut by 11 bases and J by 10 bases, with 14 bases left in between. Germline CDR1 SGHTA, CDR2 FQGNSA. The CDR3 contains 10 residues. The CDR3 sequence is CAVGRGRAFF. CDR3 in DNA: TGTGCCGTCGGACGGGGTCGAGCTTTCTTT.

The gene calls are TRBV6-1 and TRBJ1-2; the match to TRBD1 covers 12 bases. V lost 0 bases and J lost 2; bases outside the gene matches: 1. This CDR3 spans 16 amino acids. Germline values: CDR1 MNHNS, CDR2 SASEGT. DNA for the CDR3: TGTGCCAGCAGTGAAGCGGGGACAGGGGGCAACTATGGCTACACCTTC. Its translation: CASSEAGTGGNYGYTF.

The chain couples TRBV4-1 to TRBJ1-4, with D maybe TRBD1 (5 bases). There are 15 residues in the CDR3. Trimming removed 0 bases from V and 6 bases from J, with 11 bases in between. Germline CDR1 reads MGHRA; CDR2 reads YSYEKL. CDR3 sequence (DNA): TGCGCCAGCAGCCAAGATGGGGCCGGGCATGAAAAACTGTTTTTT. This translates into CASSQDGAGHEKLFF.

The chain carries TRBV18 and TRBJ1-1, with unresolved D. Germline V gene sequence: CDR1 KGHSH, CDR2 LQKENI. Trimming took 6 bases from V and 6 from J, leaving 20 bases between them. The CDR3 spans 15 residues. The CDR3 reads CASSPQRLDGAEAFF. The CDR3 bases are TGTGCCAGCTCCCCCCAAAGACTGGACGGGGCTGAAGCTTTCTTT.

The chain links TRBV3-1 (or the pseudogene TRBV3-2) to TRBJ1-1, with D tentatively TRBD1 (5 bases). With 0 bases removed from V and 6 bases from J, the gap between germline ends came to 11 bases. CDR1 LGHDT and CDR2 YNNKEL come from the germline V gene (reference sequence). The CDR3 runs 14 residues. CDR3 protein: CASSQDGGRAEAFF. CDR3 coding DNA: TGTGCCAGCAGCCAAGACGGGGGAAGGGCTGAAGCTTTCTTT.

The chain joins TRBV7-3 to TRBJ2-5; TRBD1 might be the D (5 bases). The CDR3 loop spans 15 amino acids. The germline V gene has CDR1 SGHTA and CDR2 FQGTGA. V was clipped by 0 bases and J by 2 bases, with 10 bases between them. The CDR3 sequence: CASSLTAGIQETQYF. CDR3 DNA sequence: TGTGCCAGCAGCTTAACGGCAGGGATACAAGAGACCCAGTACTTC.

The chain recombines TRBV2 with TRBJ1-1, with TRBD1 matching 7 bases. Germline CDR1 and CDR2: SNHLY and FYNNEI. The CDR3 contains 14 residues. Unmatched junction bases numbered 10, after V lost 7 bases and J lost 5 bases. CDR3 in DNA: TGTGCCAGCATAGACGGGACAGCACCAACTGAAGCTTTCTTT. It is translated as CASIDGTAPTEAFF.

The CDR3 DNA follows: TGTGCCAGCAGTCGACTTGGGGAGTACAATGAGCAGTTCTTC. This encodes CASSRLGEYNEQFF. The rearrangement links TRBV2 to TRBJ2-1; D might be TRBD2 (5 bases). Trimming left V 5 bases short and J 4 bases short, with 12 bases between. CDR3 size: 14 residues. Germline loops: CDR1 SNHLY, CDR2 FYNNEI. The full variable domain, with the rest looked up from reference TRBV2 and TRBJ2-1, is EPEVTQTPSHQVTQMGQEVILRCVPISNHLYFYWYRQILGQKVEFLVSFYNNEISEKSEIFDDQFSVERPDGSNFTLKIRSTKLEDSAMYFCASSRLGEYNEQFFGPGTRLTVL.

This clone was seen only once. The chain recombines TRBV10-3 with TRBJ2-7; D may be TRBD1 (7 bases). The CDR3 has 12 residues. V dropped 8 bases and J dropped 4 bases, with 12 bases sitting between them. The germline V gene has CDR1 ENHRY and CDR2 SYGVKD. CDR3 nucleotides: TGTGCCATCTGGGCAGGGGGGTACGAGCAGTACTTC. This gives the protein CAIWAGGYEQYF.

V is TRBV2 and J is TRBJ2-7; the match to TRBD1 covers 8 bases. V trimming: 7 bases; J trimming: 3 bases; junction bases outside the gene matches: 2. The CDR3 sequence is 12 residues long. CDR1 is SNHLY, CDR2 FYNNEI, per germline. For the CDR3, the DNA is TGTGCCAGCAAGGGACAGGTCTACGAGCAGTACTTC. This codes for CASKGQVYEQYF.

Here the CDR3 DNA reads TGTGCCAGCGAGGACATCGGGGGTATCAAGAGGACCCAGTACTTC. Translated, it gives CASEDIGGIKRTQYF. J is TRBJ2-5 and V is TRBV25-1, with D tentatively TRBD2 (6 bases). The V gene's germline CDR1 is MGHDK and CDR2 SYGVNS. The ends were cut back, 8 bases at V and 7 bases at J, with 23 bases in the middle. This CDR3 has 15 residues.

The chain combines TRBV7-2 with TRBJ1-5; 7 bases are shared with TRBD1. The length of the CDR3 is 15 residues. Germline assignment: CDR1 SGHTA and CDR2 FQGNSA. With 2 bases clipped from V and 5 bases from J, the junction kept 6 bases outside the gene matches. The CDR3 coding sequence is TGTGCCAGCAGCTTAAGAGGGGGCGCATATCAGCCCCAGCATTTT. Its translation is CASSLRGGAYQPQHF.

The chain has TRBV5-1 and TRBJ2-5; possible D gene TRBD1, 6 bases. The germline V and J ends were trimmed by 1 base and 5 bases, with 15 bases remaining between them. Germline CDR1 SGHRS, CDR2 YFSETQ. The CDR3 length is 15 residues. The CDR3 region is CASSLIKPGAETQYF. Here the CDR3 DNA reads TGCGCCAGCAGCTTGATTAAGCCAGGGGCCGAGACCCAGTACTTC. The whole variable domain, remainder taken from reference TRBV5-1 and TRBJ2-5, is KAGVTQTPRYLIKTRGQQVTLSCSPISGHRSVSWYQQTPGQGLQFLFEYFSETQRNKGNFPGRFSGRQFSNSRSEMNVSTLELGDSALYLCASSLIKPGAETQYFGPGTRLLVL.

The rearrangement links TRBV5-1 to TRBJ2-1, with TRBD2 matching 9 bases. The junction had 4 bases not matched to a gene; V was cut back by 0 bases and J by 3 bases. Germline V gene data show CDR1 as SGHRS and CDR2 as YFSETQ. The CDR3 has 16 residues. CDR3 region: CASSLDGGGDYNEQFF. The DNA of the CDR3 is TGCGCCAGCAGCTTGGATGGCGGGGGGGACTACAATGAGCAGTTCTTC. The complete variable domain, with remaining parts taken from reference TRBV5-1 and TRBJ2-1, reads KAGVTQTPRYLIKTRGQQVTLSCSPISGHRSVSWYQQTPGQGLQFLFEYFSETQRNKGNFPGRFSGRQFSNSRSEMNVSTLELGDSALYLCASSLDGGGDYNEQFFGPGTRLTVL.

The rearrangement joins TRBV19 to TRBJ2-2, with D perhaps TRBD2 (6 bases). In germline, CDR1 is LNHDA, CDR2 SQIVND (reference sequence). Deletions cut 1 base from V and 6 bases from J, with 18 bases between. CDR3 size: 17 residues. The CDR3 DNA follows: TGTGCCAGTAGTATAGGAGGGCTAGCGAGGGCCTCCGGGGAGCTGTTTTTT. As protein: CASSIGGLARASGELFF.

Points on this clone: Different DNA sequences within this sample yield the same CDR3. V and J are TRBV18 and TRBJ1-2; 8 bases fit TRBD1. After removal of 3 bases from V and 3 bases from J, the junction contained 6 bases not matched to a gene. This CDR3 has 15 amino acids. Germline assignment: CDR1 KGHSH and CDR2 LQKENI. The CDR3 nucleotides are TGTGCCAGCTCACCCTCGACAGGGGCGGACTATGGCTACACCTTC. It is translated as CASSPSTGADYGYTF.